The source of this TCR beta chain is a study of T-cell reconstitution after alpha-beta-depleted transplantation in children. The sample holds many counts of this clonotype. This CDR3 contains 15 residues. Germline V gene data show CDR1 as MNHEY and CDR2 as SVGEGT. V gave up 4 bases and J gave up 6 bases; unmatched junction bases: 6. For TCRbeta, the library was prepared with unique molecular identifiers. TCRdb reanalysed the PCR reads using MiXCR and keeps one entry per CDR3 protein. The sample includes about 360,000 distinct CDR3 sequences, roughly 15% of them seen just once. The receptor's source is a human donor who donated a stem cell graft to a child with Fanconi anemia. The chain is built from TRBV6-2 or TRBV6-3 and TRBJ2-1; 10 positions match TRBD1. Sequencing used PBMCs, obtained from the stem cell graft. The CDR3 loop reads CASSSGTGATNEQFF. CDR3 nucleotides: TGTGCCAGCAGTTCCGGGACAGGGGCGACCAATGAGCAGTTCTTC.